These 25 T cell receptor beta chains were all obtained from the same sample, sequenced in a study of T cells in Graves' hyperthyroidism and ophthalmopathy. Amplification of TCR beta CDR3 regions used RNA as the template. Researchers ran a first-round RT-PCR on the TCR CDR3 using the HTBI primer set. MiXCR, run by TCRdb on the multiplex PCR reads, gives a single entry per CDR3 protein. The sample has roughly 500,000 distinct CDR3 sequences, about 43% seen once. The specimen sequenced was peripheral blood or thyroid tissue (not recorded which). Receptors originate from an adult woman with Graves' disease, either hyperthyroidism or ophthalmopathy (not recorded which).

The chain uses TRBV7-8 and TRBJ1-1; 9 bases agree with TRBD1. CDR1 SGHVS and CDR2 FQNEAQ come from the germline V gene. The CDR3 has 15 amino acids. J was trimmed by 3 bases and V by 0 bases; bases with no gene match: 2. The CDR3 sequence is CASSLAGTGYTEAFF. The CDR3 DNA follows: TGTGCCAGCAGCTTAGCCGGGACAGGGTACACTGAAGCTTTCTTT.

The chain carries TRBV6-6 and TRBJ2-5, with a weak D call TRBD2 (5 bases). Germline V lookup: CDR1 MNHNY, CDR2 SVGAGI (reference sequence). This CDR3 has 13 amino acids. The CDR3 sequence is CVSAGMGRETQYF. The CDR3 DNA sequence: TGTGTGTCTGCCGGGATGGGCAGAGAGACCCAGTACTTC.

This clonotype was seen repeatedly, ten times or more. The V call is TRBV20-1, the J call TRBJ1-4; tentatively, D is TRBD1 (5 bases). CDR3 length: 15 amino acids. Germline V lookup: CDR1 DFQATT, CDR2 SNEGSKA (reference sequence). V was cut by 0 bases and J by 7 bases, with 15 bases left in between. This chain's CDR3 is CSARDIGGWVEKLFF. The CDR3 region has the DNA TGCAGTGCTAGAGATATCGGGGGATGGGTTGAAAAACTGTTTTTT.

The chain employs TRBV6-5 and TRBJ2-7; D unresolved. Germline V gives CDR1 MNHEY, CDR2 SVGAGI. Trimming pared 2 bases from V and 2 bases from J, leaving 7 bases between. The length of the CDR3 is 13 residues. CDR3 in amino acids: CASSYRQTYEQYF. The CDR3 nucleotides are TGTGCCAGCAGTTACCGCCAAACCTACGAGCAGTACTTC.

This clonotype was detected only a few times. This sequence joins TRBV7-2 and TRBJ2-1, with a weak D call TRBD1 (6 bases). Germline CDR1 SGHTA, CDR2 FQGNSA. Trimming pared 5 bases from V and 8 bases from J, leaving 16 bases between. The CDR3 is 14 amino acids. CDR3 coding DNA: TGTGCCAGCAGCCGGAACAGGGTATGGGATGAGCAGTTCTTC. Translating gives CASSRNRVWDEQFF.

Remarks on this clonotype: Given a much more abundant clone one base away, this may be a read error. This chain links TRBV28 with TRBJ1-1; D is ambiguous. The CDR3 is made up of 13 amino acids. CDR1 is MDHEN and CDR2 is SYDVKM in the germline V gene. CDR3: CGSSLFKGTEAFF. DNA of the CDR3: TGTGGCAGCAGTTTATTTAAGGGCACTGAAGCTTTCTTT.

This clonotype was recorded at least ten times. This rearrangement joins TRBV7-2 to TRBJ1-1; D gene ambiguous. The CDR3 has 14 residues. Germline-derived CDR1 and CDR2 are SGHTA and FQGNSA. V was pared by 5 bases and J by 3 bases, with 13 bases between. Here the CDR3 DNA reads TGTGCCAGCAGCCAACAAAGGGAGGACACTGAAGCTTTCTTT. It encodes CASSQQREDTEAFF.

The CDR3 nucleotides read TGTGCCAGCAGCGAACAGCGGGGGAGGGTATATGCTTTCTTT. It is translated as CASSEQRGRVYAFF. This chain uses TRBV7-8 with TRBJ1-1, with D possibly TRBD1 on 5 matching bases. Looked up from germline, CDR1 is SGHVS and CDR2 is FQNEAQ. Trimming stripped 5 bases from V and 11 bases from J, with 21 bases between. The CDR3 totals 14 residues.

The V and J genes are TRBV20-1 and TRBJ1-5; no firm D call. V was trimmed by 5 bases and J by 7 bases, leaving 9 bases between them. The germline V gene has CDR1 DFQATT and CDR2 SNEGSKA (reference sequence). CDR3 length equals 11 residues. CDR3 sequence: CSAPGRQPQHF. The CDR3 coding sequence is TGCAGTGCTCCAGGACGGCAGCCCCAGCATTTT.

V and J are TRBV25-1 and TRBJ2-5, with D perhaps matching TRBD2 (6 bases). The CDR3 spans 17 residues. V dropped 2 bases and J dropped 0 bases, with 16 bases sitting between them. The germline gives CDR1 MGHDK, CDR2 SYGVNS. The CDR3 here is CASSERWRALYQETQYF. Written as DNA, the CDR3 is TGTGCCAGCAGTGAAAGGTGGAGGGCGCTGTACCAAGAGACCCAGTACTTC.

The V and J genes are TRBV7-9 and TRBJ1-6, with a possible D match to TRBD1 (5 bases). CDR1 is SEHNR, CDR2 FQNEAQ, per germline (reference sequence). The CDR3 length is 19 residues. Trimming removed 3 bases from V and 0 bases from J, with 18 bases in between. The CDR3 DNA follows: TGTGCCAGCAGCTTCAGTTTCCGGGACTCTGGCTCCTATAATTCACCCCTCCACTTT. As protein: CASSFSFRDSGSYNSPLHF.

The J gene is TRBJ1-2, the V gene TRBV20-1; no firm D call. V was cut by 3 bases and J by 0 bases, with 14 bases left in between. This CDR3 comprises 15 residues. Germline V CDR1 and CDR2: DFQATT, SNEGSKA (reference sequence). The CDR3 loop reads CSARHVSRTNYGYTF. Here the CDR3 DNA reads TGCAGTGCTAGGCATGTCAGCCGTACTAACTATGGCTACACCTTC.

This clonotype was observed at least ten times. This chain links TRBV20-1 with TRBJ2-7; D is tentatively TRBD1 or TRBD2 (6 bases each). V lost 2 bases and J lost 3, with 14 bases in between. From germline, CDR1 is DFQATT and CDR2 SNEGSKA (reference sequence). The CDR3 is 14 residues long. CDR3 loop: CSARPGASDYEQYF. DNA for the CDR3: TGCAGTGCTAGACCAGGGGCTAGCGACTACGAGCAGTACTTC.

This clonotype was recorded many times. The V and J genes are TRBV10-1 and TRBJ2-6, with 9 bases matching TRBD1. V was clipped by 6 bases and J by 2 bases; unmatched bases: 8. Germline-derived CDR1 and CDR2 are WNHNN and SYGVQD (reference sequence). The CDR3 contains 17 residues. CDR3 amino acids: CASRGPGTGTGANVLTF. Written as DNA, the CDR3 is TGCGCCAGCAGGGGTCCCGGGACAGGGACTGGGGCCAACGTCCTGACTTTC.

CDR3 coding DNA: TGTGCCAGCACCCTAGGTACGGGTCGATACAATGAGCAGTTCTTC. As protein: CASTLGTGRYNEQFF. The J gene is TRBJ2-7, the V gene TRBV7-2, with D unresolved. The J call is uncertain, as TRBJ2-1 better fits the DNA end. This CDR3 comprises 15 residues. CDR1 is SGHTA and CDR2 is FQGNSA in the germline V gene.

This clonotype was picked up many times. The chain links TRBV5-1 to TRBJ2-1, with 8 positions matching TRBD2. V lost 1 base to trimming and J lost 0 bases; unmatched junction nucleotides: 0. The CDR3 runs 15 residues. Germline loops: CDR1 SGHRS, CDR2 YFSETQ. For the CDR3, the DNA is TGCGCCAGCAGCTTGAGCGGGAGCTCCTACAATGAGCAGTTCTTC. It is translated as CASSLSGSSYNEQFF.

This clonotype has a count of ten or more. This chain connects TRBV5-1 to TRBJ1-1; 8 nucleotides match TRBD1. The CDR3 sequence is 15 residues long. J was trimmed by 0 bases and V by 4 bases; bases with no gene match: 5. The germline CDR1 and CDR2 sequences are SGHRS and YFSETQ. CDR3 bases: TGCGCCAGCAGCCCCCGGACAGGGTTGAACACTGAAGCTTTCTTT. This codes for CASSPRTGLNTEAFF.

Ten or more counts support this clonotype. The chain is built from TRBV7-9 and TRBJ1-1; possible D gene TRBD1, 5 bases. Germline loops: CDR1 SEHNR, CDR2 FQNEAQ (reference sequence). Trimming shortened V by 2 bases and J by 5 bases, and 9 bases separated the two germline ends. The CDR3 has 13 residues. The CDR3 DNA sequence: TGTGCCAGCAGCTTACAGGGTCGAACTGAAGCTTTCTTT. Translation: CASSLQGRTEAFF. Full variable domain (outside the CDR3, taken from reference TRBV7-9 and TRBJ1-1): DTGVSQNPRHKITKRGQNVTFRCDPISEHNRLYWYRQTLGQGPEFLTYFQNEAQLEKSRLLSDRFSAERPKGSFSTLEIQRTEQGDSAMYLCASSLQGRTEAFFGQGTRLTVV.

This clonotype was observed once. This chain uses TRBV29-1 with TRBJ1-4; D call uncertain. V shed 6 bases and J shed 4 bases, with 9 bases lying between them. Germline CDR1 is SQVTM and CDR2 is ANQGSEA. CDR3 length: 12 residues. The DNA of the CDR3 is TGCAGCGTCATGGGTCGTAATGAAAAACTGTTTTTT. Protein: CSVMGRNEKLFF.

Many counts were recorded for this clonotype. This sequence joins TRBV4-1 and TRBJ2-7, with 7 bases matching TRBD1. Germline values: CDR1 MGHRA, CDR2 YSYEKL. Germline trimming cut 4 bases from V and 1 base from J; bases unmatched to any gene: 7. The CDR3 is made up of 15 amino acids. This chain's CDR3 is CASSPHGTESYEQYF. The DNA of the CDR3 is TGCGCCAGCAGCCCACATGGGACAGAGTCCTACGAGCAGTACTTC.

The chain carries TRBV7-4 and TRBJ1-2; D perhaps matches TRBD1 (6 bases). The CDR3 runs 12 residues. V was shortened by 5 bases and J by 7 bases, with 11 bases between the two germline ends. CDR1 is SGHVT, CDR2 SQSDAQ, per germline. In nucleotides, the CDR3 is TGTGCCAGCAGCGGCCGGACAGCTGGCTACACCTTC. As protein: CASSGRTAGYTF.

This clonotype was detected many times. V usage is TRBV6-6 and J usage is TRBJ1-2; D is undetermined. The CDR3 spans 15 residues. Trimming cost V 6 bases and J 6 bases, with 20 bases left between them. The germline V gene has CDR1 MNHNY and CDR2 SVGAGI (reference sequence). The CDR3 is CASSYEGSGLHGYTF. CDR3 DNA sequence: TGTGCCAGCAGCTACGAGGGTAGTGGCCTTCATGGCTACACCTTC.

This clonotype occurred a few times. This rearrangement joins TRBV15 to TRBJ2-5; tentative D call: TRBD1 (6 bases). CDR1 is LNHNV and CDR2 is YYDKDF in the germline V gene (reference sequence). V lost 1 base to trimming and J lost 5 bases, with 20 bases between them. The CDR3 is made up of 17 amino acids. The DNA for the CDR3 is TGTGCCACCAGCAGAGTTTCGCAGGGGCCTGGAGGCGAGACCCAGTACTTC. It encodes CATSRVSQGPGGETQYF.

This sequence joins TRBV20-1 and TRBJ1-5; 11 bases line up with TRBD2. TRBJ2-3 matches the DNA end more closely, so the J call is doubtful. CDR1 and CDR2 from the germline V gene are DFQATT and SNEGSKA (reference sequence). The CDR3 has 15 residues. The CDR3 spells CSALAGGPPPDTQYF. CDR3 nucleotide sequence: TGCAGTGCCTTAGCGGGAGGGCCTCCTCCAGATACGCAGTATTTT.

The chain joins TRBV9 to TRBJ2-7, with 12 positions matching TRBD1. CDR3 length: 15 residues. The germline V gene has CDR1 SGDLS and CDR2 YYNGEE. Germline trimming cut 4 bases from V and 9 bases from J; bases unmatched to any gene: 11. CDR3 sequence (DNA): TGTGCCAGCAGCTCCGCGGGACAGGGGGCGAGGGTGCAGTACTTC. Translation: CASSSAGQGARVQYF.